Each of the 7 T cell receptor beta chains below was sequenced from the same sample in a study of early T cells in non-severe SARS-CoV-2 infection. Each CDR3 protein gets one entry after TCRdb re-called the 5' RACE reads with MiXCR. The data contain approximately 77,000 distinct CDR3 sequences, roughly 12% of them singletons. Sequenced material: whole blood. The receptors originated from an adult who was a healthcare worker with PCR-confirmed SARS-CoV-2 infection or an uninfected control (not recorded which).

This clonotype was seen only a few times. V is TRBV3-1 and J is TRBJ2-1; D is ambiguous. The CDR3 consists of 14 residues. Germline V lookup: CDR1 LGHDT, CDR2 YNNKEL (reference sequence). V was clipped by 6 bases and J by 0 bases, with 9 bases between them. Here the CDR3 DNA reads TGTGCCAGCAGGCAGAGTACCTCCTACAATGAGCAGTTCTTC. It codes for CASRQSTSYNEQFF.

This clonotype appeared many times. V and J are TRBV20-1 and TRBJ1-4, with D perhaps matching TRBD1 (5 bases). V was shortened by 2 bases and J by 5 bases, with 15 bases between the two germline ends. Per germline, CDR1 DFQATT and CDR2 SNEGSKA (reference sequence). The CDR3 totals 15 residues. The CDR3 region is CSARLRQSLNEKLFF. DNA of the CDR3: TGCAGTGCTAGACTTAGACAGAGCTTAAATGAAAAACTGTTTTTT.

This sequence joins TRBV19 and TRBJ2-7, with D uncertain. The CDR3 consists of 15 residues. The ends were cut back, 4 bases at V and 2 bases at J, with 15 bases in the middle. The germline V gene encodes CDR1 LNHDA and CDR2 SQIVND (reference sequence). CDR3 in amino acids: CASSSISAFPYEQYF. The CDR3 nucleotides are TGTGCCAGTAGTAGCATATCAGCGTTCCCCTACGAGCAGTACTTC.

The table lists this clonotype with many counts. The CDR3 DNA follows: TGCAGTGCCGGGACAGGGGCTGGAAACACCATATATTTT. It yields the protein CSAGTGAGNTIYF. The chain uses TRBV20-1 and TRBJ1-3, with 10 bases lining up with TRBD1. V shed 6 bases, J shed 2 bases, and the junction held 1 base outside the gene matches. The germline gives CDR1 DFQATT, CDR2 SNEGSKA (reference sequence). The CDR3 runs to 13 residues.

Only a few counts were recorded for this clonotype. The genes are TRBV30 and TRBJ2-1; no firm D call. CDR1 and CDR2 (germline): GTSNPN, SVGIG (reference sequence). CDR3 size: 14 residues. Trimming shortened V by 4 bases and J by 7 bases, and 17 bases separated the two germline ends. CDR3 amino acids: CAWTPMASWNEQFF. The CDR3 DNA sequence: TGTGCCTGGACCCCAATGGCTTCATGGAATGAGCAGTTCTTC.

The V gene is TRBV10-3, the J gene TRBJ1-1; TRBD1 is a possible D gene (5 bases). V shed 4 bases and J shed 1 base, with 10 bases lying between them. This CDR3 has 14 residues. Germline assignment: CDR1 ENHRY and CDR2 SYGVKD. CDR3 in amino acids: CAISGTTGNTEAFF. CDR3 DNA sequence: TGTGCCATCAGTGGGACCACAGGGAACACTGAAGCTTTCTTT.

This clonotype was detected a few times. The chain joins TRBV7-9 to TRBJ2-1; either TRBD1 or TRBD2 may supply D (5 bases each). Trimming pared 4 bases from V and 9 bases from J, leaving 19 bases between. Germline CDR1 SEHNR, CDR2 FQNEAQ (reference sequence). The CDR3 consists of 15 residues. CDR3 amino acids: CASSSLLGPVGEQFF. CDR3 nucleotide sequence: TGTGCCAGCAGCTCCCTTTTGGGACCGGTTGGTGAGCAGTTCTTC.